The 7 T cell receptor beta chains in this list originate from one sample, sequenced in a study of blood T cells in healthy people across ages. Primers used in a second PCR of roughly 7 to 12 cycles were a sample-barcoded 5' primer and a J-beta primer mix. Using its own MiXCR run on the 5' RACE reads, TCRdb lists one record per CDR3 protein. The sample records roughly 680,000 distinct CDR3 sequences, over 40% being singletons. What was sequenced was blood. These receptors originate from a woman aged 80 or older in good health.

With respect to this clonotype: With a much larger clone just one base away, this may be a read error. As DNA, the CDR3 is TGTGCCAGCAGCCAAGAAGTAGGGGGCTATGGCTGCACCTTC. Its translation is CASSQEVGGYGCTF. The chain couples TRBV3-1 to TRBJ1-2; 7 bases are a match to TRBD1. CDR1 is LGHDT and CDR2 is YNNKEL in the germline V gene (reference sequence). The CDR3 runs 14 residues.

This chain joins TRBV20-1 and TRBJ2-3; TRBD2 matches at 10 bases. V shed 3 bases and J 5 bases; nucleotides not matched to a gene: 5. Germline lookup yields CDR1 DFQATT and CDR2 SNEGSKA (reference sequence). The CDR3 has 14 amino acids. The CDR3 DNA reads TGCAGTGCTAGTCTAGCGGGGGTAGAAGATACGCAGTATTTT. Translation gives CSASLAGVEDTQYF.

This clonotype has ten or more counts. The chain uses TRBV24-1 and TRBJ2-3; a weak D match, TRBD1 (6 bases). The CDR3 length is 16 residues. V dropped 3 bases and J dropped 1 base, with 13 bases sitting between them. Germline V gives CDR1 KGHDR, CDR2 SFDVKD. The CDR3 DNA is TGTGCCACCAGTGATGCATGGGCAGGGGGCACAGATACGCAGTATTTT. This codes for CATSDAWAGGTDTQYF.

This chain joins TRBV7-9 and TRBJ2-5, with a weak D call TRBD2 (6 bases). Germline CDR1 SEHNR, CDR2 FQNEAQ (reference sequence). The V end was cut by 9 bases, the J end by 4 bases, with 9 bases between. The CDR3 length is 11 residues. For the CDR3, the DNA is TGTGCCAGTCAGGGAGGAGAGACCCAGTACTTC. It specifies CASQGGETQYF.

The chain recombines TRBV3-1 with TRBJ2-7, with 14 bases matching TRBD2. Germline trimming cut 1 base from V and 6 bases from J; bases unmatched to any gene: 14. Germline CDR1 is LGHDT and CDR2 is YNNKEL (reference sequence). The CDR3 extends over 19 amino acids. This CDR3 reads CASSQGTRRLAGGRFEQYF. The CDR3 DNA follows: TGTGCCAGCAGCCAAGGAACCCGAAGACTAGCGGGGGGGCGTTTCGAGCAGTACTTC.

This clonotype was observed many times. The chain uses TRBV29-1 and TRBJ2-5; D perhaps matches TRBD1 (6 bases). CDR1 SQVTM and CDR2 ANQGSEA come from the germline V gene. Trimming removed 4 bases from V and 4 bases from J, with 16 bases in between. The CDR3 is 14 amino acids. CDR3 residues: CSVGFLARGETQYF. The DNA for the CDR3 is TGCAGCGTTGGGTTTCTAGCCAGGGGAGAGACCCAGTACTTC.

Ten or more counts support this clonotype. CDR3 DNA sequence: TGCGGTACTACCCGATCCTACAATGAGCAGTTCTTC. It specifies CGTTRSYNEQFF. The J gene is TRBJ2-1, the V gene TRBV29-1, with no clear D. This CDR3 region has 12 residues. Germline assignment: CDR1 SQVTM and CDR2 ANQGSEA.